This T cell receptor beta chain came from a study of blood T cell repertoires in COVID-19. As originally analysed: Estimated nucleated cell counts came from reference gene primer amplification. This table comes from immunoSEQ multiplex PCR, and its TCRdb copy is limited to in-frame clones, with some not included. That table supplies the V and J calls and clone size; D and trimming were determined from the DNA. This sample has about 220,000 clones, with about four fifths found just once. Trimming removed 1 base from V and 2 bases from J, with 9 bases in between. This CDR3 comprises 15 residues. Germline V lookup: CDR1 LGHNA, CDR2 YSLEER.

The sample consisted of peripheral blood. The genes are TRBV4-3 and TRBJ2-1, with a tentative D call TRBD2 (7 bases). This clonotype was sampled from a woman in her seventies with acute or convalescent COVID-19. In DNA form, the CDR3 reads TGCGCCAGCAGCCAAGCGGGGGGCCCCTACAATGAGCAGTTCTTC. It specifies CASSQAGGPYNEQFF.